Presented here are 14 T cell receptor beta chains from one specimen sequenced in a study of response to subunit inactivated influenza vaccine. TCRdb re-called the RT-PCR reads through MiXCR, storing one row per CDR3 protein. The sample has just under 550,000 distinct CDR3 sequences, 20% to 25% seen once. This sample was shared with a second study, whose subject was T cells expressing NK-cell markers. That investigation notes: TCR beta cDNA was generated via 5'RACE template switching incorporating UMIs.

This specimen was CD4+ T cells sorted from PBMCs, taken roughly 13 days after vaccination. These receptors came from a man aged 50-59 years who received an inactivated influenza vaccine.

The chain combines TRBV25-1 with TRBJ1-6, with D unclear. Germline assignment: CDR1 MGHDK and CDR2 SYGVNS. Deletions cut 4 bases from V and 4 bases from J, with 8 bases between. The CDR3 length is 14 residues. CDR3 loop: CASSVERYNSPLHF. DNA for the CDR3: TGTGCCAGCAGTGTGGAGCGTTATAATTCACCCCTCCACTTT.

The sample holds a few counts of this clonotype. At one boundary the junction diverges from the germline segment, which might be a read error. V is TRBV7-9 and J is TRBJ2-5; possible D gene TRBD1, 5 bases. CDR1 and CDR2 (germline): SEHNR, FQNEAQ (reference sequence). The CDR3 covers 16 residues. This chain's CDR3 is CASSSSRQTHREIQYF. CDR3 bases: TGTGCCAGCAGCTCATCGCGACAGACCCACCGAGAGATCCAGTACTTC.

The chain recombines TRBV20-1 with TRBJ2-2, with no clear D. The germline CDR1 and CDR2 sequences are DFQATT and SNEGSKA (reference sequence). The CDR3 loop spans 15 amino acids. V dropped 0 bases and J dropped 5 bases, with 13 bases sitting between them. DNA of the CDR3: TGCAGTGCTAGAGAAGGTGGGCGCCCTACCGGGGAGCTGTTTTTT. Protein: CSAREGGRPTGELFF.

The sample holds a few counts of this clonotype. This chain connects TRBV4-2 to TRBJ1-1; 8 bases line up with TRBD1. The junction had 16 bases not matched to a gene; V was cut back by 4 bases and J by 3 bases. Germline V gives CDR1 LGHNA, CDR2 YNFKEQ. The CDR3 totals 18 residues. The CDR3 DNA reads TGTGCCAGCAGCCCCGCGGGATCGGGACAGGAACCATACACTGAAGCTTTCTTT. This translates into CASSPAGSGQEPYTEAFF.

CDR3: CASSRRLAGVSQETQYF. Written as DNA, the CDR3 is TGTGCCAGCAGCCGCCGACTAGCGGGAGTATCTCAAGAGACCCAGTACTTC. J is TRBJ2-5 and V is TRBV7-2, with 12 bases that match TRBD2. The CDR3 spans 17 residues. V shed 5 bases and J 2 bases; nucleotides not matched to a gene: 9. CDR1 and CDR2 (germline): SGHTA, FQGNSA.

The rearrangement joins TRBV6-1 to TRBJ1-1; D call uncertain. The CDR3 spans 15 residues. Germline CDR1 reads MNHNS; CDR2 reads SASEGT. The V end lost 2 bases, the J end lost 0 bases, and 10 bases lay between the germline ends. CDR3 coding DNA: TGTGCCAGCAGTGAACAGACGAGGATGAACACTGAAGCTTTCTTT. This codes for CASSEQTRMNTEAFF.

This chain connects TRBV20-1 to TRBJ1-5, with TRBD1 matching 8 bases. The V segment lost 2 bases and the J segment 5 bases; nucleotides outside the gene matches: 5. This CDR3 spans 14 amino acids. Germline V CDR1 and CDR2: DFQATT, SNEGSKA (reference sequence). CDR3 loop: CSARPGQDHQPQHF. In nucleotides, the CDR3 is TGCAGTGCTAGACCGGGACAGGATCATCAGCCCCAGCATTTT.

This clonotype has only a few counts. This chain uses TRBV28 with TRBJ2-7; possible D gene TRBD1, 6 bases. The germline gives CDR1 MDHEN, CDR2 SYDVKM. Trimming removed 7 bases from V and 1 base from J, with 17 bases in between. The CDR3 is made up of 15 amino acids. The CDR3 sequence: CASIDRTERSYEQYF. Here the CDR3 DNA reads TGTGCCAGCATTGACCGGACAGAACGATCCTACGAGCAGTACTTC. The full variable domain, completed using reference TRBV28 and TRBJ2-7, is DVKVTQSSRYLVKRTGEKVFLECVQDMDHENMFWYRQDPGLGLRLIYFSYDVKMKEKGDIPEGYSVSREKKERFSLILESASTNQTSMYLCASIDRTERSYEQYFGPGTRLTVT.

The sample holds a few counts of this clonotype. The chain has TRBV4-2 and TRBJ2-7; 8 nucleotides align to TRBD2. Looked up from germline, CDR1 is LGHNA and CDR2 is YNFKEQ. V lost 2 bases to trimming and J lost 3 bases; unmatched junction nucleotides: 3. The CDR3 extends over 14 amino acids. This CDR3 is CASSQHGRDYEQYF. CDR3 in DNA: TGTGCCAGCAGCCAACACGGGAGGGACTACGAGCAGTACTTC.

This clonotype was detected only a few times. CDR3 coding DNA: TGCAGTGCTGGAGCGGCTAGCGGGAGCTCCTACGAGCAGTACTTC. The encoded protein is CSAGAASGSSYEQYF. The gene calls are TRBV20-1 and TRBJ2-7; 10 bases agree with TRBD2. Germline-derived CDR1 and CDR2 are DFQATT and SNEGSKA (reference sequence). The trim removed 5 bases at V and 0 bases at J, leaving 7 bases unmatched. The CDR3 has 15 residues.

This clonotype occurred a few times. The chain links TRBV5-5 to TRBJ1-5; D uncertain. The V gene's germline CDR1 is SGHKS and CDR2 YYEKEE (reference sequence). CDR3 length equals 15 residues. Trimming removed 0 bases from V and 0 bases from J, with 7 bases in between. The CDR3 loop is CASSLEQHSNQPQHF. As DNA, the CDR3 is TGTGCCAGCAGCTTGGAGCAGCATAGCAATCAGCCCCAGCATTTT.

The V call is TRBV15, the J call TRBJ2-3, with 7 bases that match TRBD1. The ends lost 0 bases at V and 2 bases at J; junction bases unmatched: 8. This CDR3 has 17 amino acids. Germline V gives CDR1 LNHNV, CDR2 YYDKDF (reference sequence). The CDR3 loop reads CATSRDPAGGITDTQYF. The CDR3 DNA sequence: TGTGCCACCAGCAGAGATCCGGCAGGGGGTATCACAGATACGCAGTATTTT.

This rearrangement joins TRBV18 to TRBJ2-7; TRBD2 aligns across 8 bases. V lost 2 bases to trimming and J lost 4 bases; unmatched junction nucleotides: 19. Germline assignment: CDR1 KGHSH and CDR2 LQKENI. The CDR3 extends over 19 amino acids. In DNA, the CDR3 is TGTGCCAGCTCACCAATAAGTTACGATGGGACTAGACTAATTTACGAGCAGTACTTC. This encodes CASSPISYDGTRLIYEQYF.

This clonotype was found a few times. The chain combines TRBV29-1 with TRBJ2-7; a weak D match, TRBD2 (6 bases). The ends were cut back, 6 bases at V and 6 bases at J, with 15 bases in the middle. Germline V gene data show CDR1 as SQVTM and CDR2 as ANQGSEA. The CDR3 is 12 amino acids. The CDR3 DNA sequence: TGCAGCGTGGGGGGTCTTGGGATCGAGCAGTACTTC. As protein: CSVGGLGIEQYF.